Described below is a single TCR beta chain sequence and its context. Its cognate antigen is unknown. This CDR3 has 17 residues. Unmatched junction bases numbered 15, after V lost 6 bases and J lost 1 base. Germline CDR1 and CDR2: KGHSH and LQKENI. This sample is part of a study of cytomegalovirus exposure and HLA in healthy donors. Study overall: Most donors, 81% of a few hundred genotyped, fell in the Caucasian-associated ancestry cluster. Study observations and caveats: Upon later analysis, TCR association rates were observed to vary by HLA locus, being highest for DRB1 and lowest for HLA-C. Per a prior analysis, the majority of TCR beta V segments were productive roughly 87% or roughly 30% of the time. A later analysis reportedly found that, within productive TCRs, an Asian-associated ancestry cluster had fewer N-insertions than the mean observed across the approximately 700 donors.

Researchers ran the PCR with 60 Vbeta and 13 Jbeta primers. TCRdb's copy holds only in-frame clones and misses some; the assay was immunoSEQ multiplex PCR. The sample table sets out tens of thousands of clones. Input material: PBMCs. The V call is TRBV18, the J call TRBJ2-7, with 7 positions matching TRBD1. The receptor comes from a man aged 40-49 years in good health and CMV-seropositive. The CDR3 sequence is CASSPRTGRGDSYEQYF. The DNA of the CDR3 is TGTGCCAGCTCCCCTCGGACAGGCCGTGGGGATTCCTACGAGCAGTACTTC.